This T cell receptor (beta chain) was observed in a study of shared clonotypes between healthy human individuals. Per germline, CDR1 MDHEN and CDR2 SYDVKM. The CDR3 has 15 residues. V was trimmed by 7 bases and J by 2 bases, leaving 18 bases between them. Profiling relied on immunoSEQ multiplex PCR, and the TCRdb table lists in-frame clones only, not all of them. Of some 550,000 clones listed, approximately 97% are singletons. A CD45RA-negative memory subset and a CD45RA+ naive subset were separated from the CD4+ cells. Sequencing was performed on naive CD4+ T cells sorted from blood. As for subset: CD45RA+ positively selected. The rearrangement uses TRBV28 and TRBJ2-7; D not resolved. The receptor's source is a woman aged 30 to 39 in good health. The CDR3 DNA reads as TGTGCCAGCACAAAATCAAGGCACCCAGCCTACGAGCAGTACTTC. Translated: CASTKSRHPAYEQYF.